This T cell receptor beta chain was recorded in a study of response to subunit inactivated influenza vaccine. In regard to this clonotype: Its antigen is not known.

TCRdb re-called the RT-PCR reads with MiXCR, one entry per CDR3 protein. The sample contains around 710,000 distinct CDR3 sequences, around 14% of which appear only once. This CDR3 has 14 amino acids. V shed 5 bases and J shed 5 bases, with 10 bases lying between them. General study findings and limits: That few new T cells are recruited by each seasonal influenza vaccination was the authors' suggestion.

The clonotype comes from a man between 50 and 59 years old who received an inactivated influenza vaccine. The chain carries TRBV12-3 or TRBV12-4 and TRBJ1-6; D is perhaps TRBD1 (6 bases). Sequences were derived from PBMCs from blood, sampled around two weeks before vaccination. CDR3 sequence: CASSHGQNNSPLHF. The CDR3 nucleotides read TGTGCCAGCAGTCACGGACAGAATAATTCACCCCTCCACTTT.